A selection of T cell receptor beta chains follows, all from one sample in a study of shared clonotypes between healthy human individuals. Clones were sequenced by immunoSEQ multiplex PCR, and TCRdb holds only the in-frame ones, with some missing. Of around 1.4 million clones listed, approximately 98.5% are singletons. Source material: naive CD4+ T cells sorted from blood. These receptors all stem from a man aged 25 to 40 in good health. CDR3s include the opening cysteine and the closing phenylalanine or tryptophan. Each record gives: V gene, J gene, CDR3 length, CDR3 protein.

V: TRBV21-1; J: TRBJ2-7; length: 13; CDR3: CASRQGRPYEQYF
V: TRBV14; J: TRBJ2-2; length: 15; CDR3: CASSQLLAVTGELFF
V: TRBV29-1; J: TRBJ1-1; length: 10; CDR3: CSARGREAFF
V: TRBV6-1; J: TRBJ2-1; length: 17; CDR3: CASSDRKRTSGYNEQFF
V: TRBV2; J: TRBJ2-3; length: 16; CDR3: CASRFLRDSPTDTQYF
V: TRBV29-1; J: TRBJ2-2; length: 14; CDR3: CSSGDLAGSGELFF
V: TRBV25-1; J: TRBJ2-7; length: 15; CDR3: CASSGPRVTGDEQYF
V: TRBV28; J: TRBJ2-5; length: 17; CDR3: CASTRLRSGPGIKTQYF
V: TRBV9; J: TRBJ2-3; length: 16; CDR3: CASSAGSFVSTDTQYF
V: TRBV7-2; J: TRBJ1-1; length: 12; CDR3: CASSLNGGGAFF
V: TRBV5-1; J: TRBJ1-1; length: 14; CDR3: CASSLEGLNTEAFF
V: TRBV7-9; J: TRBJ2-5; length: 11; CDR3: CASSLMETQYF
V: TRBV7-2; J: TRBJ1-4; length: 15; CDR3: CASSLDLAGNSRRIF
V: TRBV5-5; J: TRBJ1-1; length: 15; CDR3: CASSFQGEVDTEAFF
V: TRBV11-2; J: TRBJ2-7; length: 17; CDR3: CASSLQNWDRHSYEQYF
V: TRBV19; J: TRBJ2-6; length: 20; CDR3: CASTGSAETQKLTGANVLTF
V: TRBV28; J: TRBJ2-2; length: 17; CDR3: CASSSGQGSKGHGELFF
V: TRBV27; J: TRBJ1-4; length: 13; CDR3: CASSFRGHEKLFF
V: TRBV6-6; J: TRBJ2-7; length: 15; CDR3: CASSYSAGNLHEQYF
V: TRBV7-6; J: TRBJ2-4; length: 18; CDR3: CASSLAPPSGRAPRIQYF
V: TRBV5-1; J: TRBJ2-3; length: 17; CDR3: CASSQGTSGRAVDTQYF
V: TRBV5-1; J: TRBJ1-2; length: 12; CDR3: CASRDAGYGYTF
V: TRBV6-5; J: TRBJ2-2; length: 15; CDR3: CASSYFRGSTGELFF
V: TRBV27; J: TRBJ1-4; length: 18; CDR3: CASGSRGWFDPTNEKLFF
V: TRBV2; J: TRBJ2-1; length: 14; CDR3: CASGRQGAYNEQFF
V: TRBV2; J: TRBJ2-5; length: 14; CDR3: CASSGGFRQETQYF
V: TRBV7-8; J: TRBJ1-2; length: 12; CDR3: CASSLGEGGYTF
V: TRBV28; J: TRBJ1-1; length: 15; CDR3: CASTPPGLGDAEAFF
V: TRBV7-6; J: TRBJ2-3; length: 12; CDR3: CASSLSGFGQYF
V: TRBV4-1; J: TRBJ2-7; length: 14; CDR3: CASSHDSGTYEQYF
V: TRBV7-2; J: TRBJ1-4; length: 13; CDR3: CASSLQGSGKLFF
V: TRBV7-3; J: TRBJ2-2; length: 12; CDR3: CASSQSTGELFF
V: TRBV28; J: TRBJ2-3; length: 14; CDR3: CASSLSGPRDTQYF
V: TRBV5-4; J: TRBJ2-3; length: 16; CDR3: CASSLEVGRGKDTQYF
V: TRBV18; J: TRBJ2-7; length: 13; CDR3: CASSPSGIYEQYF
V: TRBV6-1; J: TRBJ2-7; length: 13; CDR3: CASSGTSAYEQYF
V: TRBV7-9; J: TRBJ1-1; length: 12; CDR3: CASIRTGGVAFF
V: TRBV14; J: TRBJ1-2; length: 14; CDR3: CASSQVQGVRGYTF
V: TRBV4-1; J: TRBJ1-3; length: 17; CDR3: CASSQELAGTLGNTIYF
V: TRBV18; J: TRBJ1-5; length: 14; CDR3: CASSPGQGASPQHF
V: TRBV7-8; J: TRBJ2-7; length: 15; CDR3: CASRLLAGGPYEQYF
V: TRBV6-1; J: TRBJ1-4; length: 15; CDR3: CASSEIDRSNEKLFF
V: TRBV29-1; J: TRBJ2-2; length: 14; CDR3: CSVGASGRAGELFF
V: TRBV5-1; J: TRBJ2-1; length: 15; CDR3: CASRPTGPSYNEQFF
V: TRBV6-1; J: TRBJ1-1; length: 15; CDR3: CASSERPRGLSEAFF
V: TRBV6-5; J: TRBJ2-1; length: 16; CDR3: CASSYAGLAGRNEQFF
V: TRBV19; J: TRBJ2-7; length: 17; CDR3: CASSPDRSESYSYEQYF
V: TRBV6-6; J: TRBJ1-3; length: 16; CDR3: CASSYSEAGHGNTIYF
V: TRBV6-6; J: TRBJ2-1; length: 16; CDR3: CASSYSTGTSGDEQFF
V: TRBV9; J: TRBJ2-2; length: 13; CDR3: CASSVRLGGQLFF
V: TRBV9; J: TRBJ2-7; length: 12; CDR3: CASSTLEGSRVF
V: TRBV7-9; J: TRBJ2-3; length: 14; CDR3: CASSWTDTTDTQYF
V: TRBV5-4; J: TRBJ2-1; length: 17; CDR3: CASSLASGTGGRNEQFF
V: TRBV19; J: TRBJ2-1; length: 15; CDR3: CASRTSGSSYNEQFF
V: TRBV2; J: TRBJ2-3; length: 11; CDR3: CASSYTDTQYF
V: TRBV6-1; J: TRBJ1-5; length: 13; CDR3: CASSDRLPQPQHF
V: TRBV11-2; J: TRBJ2-3; length: 17; CDR3: CASSLVGGTASTDTQYF